These T cell receptor beta chains were read from a single sample in a study of blood T cell repertoires in COVID-19. Generated by immunoSEQ multiplex PCR, the TCRdb table keeps only in-frame clones and is missing some. The data contain 210,000 or so clones, 80% of them seen just once; the ten biggest clones take up about 4%. The specimen sequenced was PBMCs or T cells enriched from blood (not recorded which). Receptor source: a man younger than 45 with acute COVID-19. CDR3s include the opening cysteine and the closing phenylalanine or tryptophan.

V	J	CDR3
TRBV2	TRBJ2-2	CASSLAGGPSGELFF
TRBV5-1	TRBJ2-3	CASSSLTGGTDTQYF
TRBV7-9	TRBJ2-7	CASSLTGSSYEQYF
TRBV6-1	TRBJ2-3	CASSERWGGTDTQYF
TRBV7-9	TRBJ1-1	CASSYMTEAFF
TRBV5-1	TRBJ1-1	CASSLYAGTEAFF
TRBV29-1	TRBJ2-7	CSVVLVYEQYF
TRBV6-5	TRBJ2-3	CASSYAQDTDTQYF
TRBV19	TRBJ2-1	CASSTGLWKYEQFF
TRBV2	TRBJ2-5	CASSVEGETQYF
TRBV14	TRBJ1-1	CASSSLYEAFF
TRBV2	TRBJ1-3	CASSSGTGNTIYF
TRBV5-1	TRBJ2-7	CASSLEPSSYEQYF
TRBV3-1/TRBV3-2	TRBJ2-5	CASSWTRKETQYF
TRBV28	TRBJ1-3	CASTMRGGASWGNTIYF
TRBV25-1	TRBJ2-3	CASSESASGGAWTDTQYF
TRBV5-1	TRBJ2-3	CASSVAGGLGTDTQYF
TRBV4-1	TRBJ1-5	CASSNTGTGDQPQHF
TRBV19	TRBJ2-2	CASSSVSGGSGELFF
TRBV5-1	TRBJ1-2	CASSLNRENYGYTF
TRBV7-9	TRBJ1-1	CASSPQGVGNTEAFF
TRBV12-3/TRBV12-4	TRBJ1-2	CASSSASVYGYTF
TRBV7-2	TRBJ2-3	CASSLRLAGGTDTQYF
TRBV27	TRBJ1-2	CASSLNQGAFDGYTF
TRBV9	TRBJ2-1	CASSAPPPGGHNEQFF
TRBV28	TRBJ1-3	CASRPRASGPMGGVNTIYF
TRBV9	TRBJ1-3	CASSVEVGQGRGNTIYF
TRBV7-9	TRBJ2-1	CASSADSSVGEQFF
TRBV6-5	TRBJ1-4	CASSLLGTAQNEKLFF
TRBV6-6	TRBJ1-2	CASSTTQGNYGYTF
TRBV28	TRBJ2-1	CASREGNEQFF
TRBV5-5	TRBJ1-2	CASRHRTDGYDTF
TRBV5-4	TRBJ1-2	CASSRDKVGYGYTF
TRBV19	TRBJ1-1	CASLNINTEAFF
TRBV7-9	TRBJ2-2	CASSLGQNTGELFF
TRBV5-1	TRBJ1-2	CASSLVWGDGYTF
TRBV12-5	TRBJ1-4	CASSSADRGLGANEKLFF
TRBV7-2	TRBJ1-5	CASSFQGNQPQHF
TRBV28	TRBJ2-7	CASSYTYEQYF
TRBV6-1	TRBJ1-5	CASSEDREFVNQPQHF
TRBV3-1/TRBV3-2	TRBJ1-5	CASSRRQGANQPQHF
TRBV27	TRBJ2-1	CASSLYTSGGLNEQFF
TRBV11-2	TRBJ2-7	CASSLGQGATYEQYF
TRBV19	TRBJ1-2	CASSIDRSGRSYTF
TRBV7-9	TRBJ2-5	CASSFPPRVETQYF
TRBV28	TRBJ1-2	CASSLTGRGQDHGYTF
TRBV29-1	TRBJ1-2	CSVLLQGVKGYTF
TRBV19	TRBJ1-2	CASSKHEDRAGYGYTF
TRBV5-1	TRBJ2-7	CASSSDIPYEQYF
TRBV3-1/TRBV3-2	TRBJ1-2	CASEGGGGRGYTF
TRBV6-5	TRBJ1-5	CASSQLTGTGNPQHF
TRBV11-2	TRBJ1-4	CASSAGTVRNEKLFF
TRBV28	TRBJ1-4	CASSGLVVLDEKLFF
TRBV6-1	TRBJ1-5	CASSEAGGYNQPQHF
TRBV27	TRBJ2-7	CASSFREEQYF
TRBV27	TRBJ2-7	CASSSTGDEQYF
TRBV9	TRBJ2-5	CASSVDPRGGRETQYF
TRBV29-1	TRBJ1-2	CSVEDSFGSRGNF
TRBV10-2	TRBJ2-7	CASSESPILAGGFEQYF